This T cell receptor beta chain was captured by sequencing in a study of identical twins. Template switching added a universal primer binding site, and final cDNA carried unique molecular identifiers. Each CDR3 protein is one row after TCRdb ran MiXCR on the 5' RACE reads. The sample includes about 1.7 million distinct CDR3 sequences, about 30% of them seen just once. The germline CDR1 and CDR2 sequences are GTSNPN and SVGIG (reference sequence). The V gene end was trimmed by 3 bases and the J gene end by 3 bases; junction bases not matched to a gene: 5. The CDR3 runs to 14 residues. The origin of this receptor is a newborn girl in good health. Sequenced sample: cord blood. The rearrangement links TRBV30 to TRBJ2-7, with 10 nucleotides matching TRBD1. CDR3 DNA sequence: TGTGCCTGGAGGGCGACAGGGGGCGGCTACGAGCAGTACTTC. This translates into CAWRATGGGYEQYF.